A single sample gave rise to the 14 T cell receptor beta chains below, sequenced in a study of naive and memory T cell subsets. Adult healthy volunteers gave 2.5 ml peripheral blood for whole-blood RNA. Blood and skin TCR RNA was reverse transcribed with alpha and beta constant primers. TCRdb reprocessed the 5' RACE reads with MiXCR, giving one entry per CDR3 protein. Of 20,000 to 30,000 distinct CDR3 sequences listed, around 25% were seen once; the top ten hold around 1.8%. The receptors derive from a female donor in good health.

This clonotype is medium-sized by share. This chain uses TRBV5-1 with TRBJ2-1; D gene unclear. CDR1 and CDR2 from the germline V gene are SGHRS and YFSETQ. There are 13 residues in the CDR3. V was clipped by 5 bases and J by 4 bases, with 10 bases between them. CDR3 sequence (DNA): TGCGCCAGCAGATCGGCTGGGTACAATGAGCAGTTCTTC. Protein sequence: CASRSAGYNEQFF.

This clonotype was found many times. The V gene is TRBV24-1, the J gene TRBJ1-5; D uncertain. CDR1 is KGHDR, CDR2 SFDVKD, per germline. Trimming pared 4 bases from V and 1 base from J, leaving 7 bases between. The CDR3 contains 14 residues. CDR3 residues: CATSETTSNQPQHF. Here the CDR3 DNA reads TGTGCCACCAGTGAGACCACAAGCAATCAGCCCCAGCATTTT.

This clonotype was counted between two and nine times. The chain employs TRBV10-3 and TRBJ2-1; D remains unclear. Trimming left V 7 bases short and J 2 bases short, with 9 bases between. The germline V gene encodes CDR1 ENHRY and CDR2 SYGVKD. The CDR3 has 13 residues. The CDR3 loop reads CAIKGKTYNEQFF. The CDR3 DNA follows: TGTGCCATCAAGGGCAAGACCTACAATGAGCAGTTCTTC.

V and J are TRBV6-5 and TRBJ2-1, with TRBD2 matching over 10 bases. Unmatched junction bases numbered 10, after V lost 7 bases and J lost 7 bases. Germline CDR1 and CDR2: MNHEY and SVGAGI. The CDR3 runs 15 residues. The CDR3 DNA reads TGTGCCAGCACTGTGAGCGGGGGGGCGAGTAATGAGCAGTTCTTC. Protein: CASTVSGGASNEQFF.

DNA for the CDR3: TGTGCCAGCAGTTACTCGAACGCAGTACGCTCCTACAATGAGCAGTTCTTC. Translating gives CASSYSNAVRSYNEQFF. The chain couples TRBV6-2 or TRBV6-3 to TRBJ2-1; D not resolved. The germline V and J ends were trimmed by 0 bases and 0 bases, with 12 bases remaining between them. CDR3 length: 17 residues. The germline gives CDR1 MNHEY, CDR2 SVGEGT.

To note about this clonotype: With a much larger clone just one base away, this may be a read error. The gene calls are TRBV20-1 and TRBJ2-6, with D maybe TRBD1 (6 bases). In germline, CDR1 is DFQATT, CDR2 SNEGSKA (reference sequence). CDR3 length: 13 residues. Written as DNA, the CDR3 is TGCAATGCTAGCCCGCCAGGGGTCAACGTCCTGACTTTC. Translated, it gives CNASPPGVNVLTF.

The V and J genes are TRBV6-6 and TRBJ2-1; D not certain. V lost 3 bases to trimming and J lost 4 bases, with 10 bases between them. The CDR3 is made up of 14 amino acids. Germline loops: CDR1 MNHNY, CDR2 SVGAGI (reference sequence). CDR3 protein: CASSYLGGYNEQFF. The CDR3, as DNA: TGTGCCAGCAGTTATTTAGGCGGTTACAATGAGCAGTTCTTC.

This clonotype is medium-sized within its sample. This rearrangement joins TRBV10-2 to TRBJ2-1; D is possibly TRBD1 or TRBD2 (5 bases each). The V gene's germline CDR1 is WSHSY and CDR2 SAAADI. Trimming stripped 6 bases from V and 3 bases from J, with 12 bases between. This CDR3 has 14 residues. Written as DNA, the CDR3 is TGCGCCAGCAGCGGGACGGCAGACTACAATGAGCAGTTCTTC. Translated: CASSGTADYNEQFF.

This clonotype appeared a few times. V gene TRBV20-1 combines with J gene TRBJ2-5, with TRBD2 matching over 13 bases. The CDR3 sequence is 14 residues long. Germline CDR1 reads DFQATT; CDR2 reads SNEGSKA (reference sequence). V was pared by 5 bases and J by 3 bases, with 3 bases of the junction left unmatched. This CDR3 reads CSAVGTSGEETQYF. Here the CDR3 DNA reads TGCAGTGCTGTGGGGACTAGCGGGGAAGAGACCCAGTACTTC.

This clonotype appeared many times. CDR3 nucleotide sequence: TGCGCCAGCAGCCAAGGACTAGCGGGAGGACATATCACAGATACGCAGTATTTT. This codes for CASSQGLAGGHITDTQYF. The chain couples TRBV4-3 to TRBJ2-3; 13 positions match TRBD2. V lost 1 base and J lost 2; bases outside the gene matches: 6. Germline V gene data show CDR1 as LGHNA and CDR2 as YSLEER. This CDR3 spans 18 amino acids.

V gene TRBV9 combines with J gene TRBJ2-3; TRBD2 matches at 14 bases. Trimming cost V 4 bases and J 2 bases; bases outside gene matches: 3. The CDR3 is made up of 16 amino acids. From germline, CDR1 is SGDLS and CDR2 YYNGEE. CDR3 coding DNA: TGTGCCAGCAGCAAGACTAGCGGGGGGGTCACAGATACGCAGTATTTT. This sequence encodes CASSKTSGGVTDTQYF. Together with reference TRBV9 and TRBJ2-3, the CDR3 gives the full variable domain: DSGVTQTPKHLITATGQRVTLRCSPRSGDLSVYWYQQSLDQGLQFLIQYYNGEERAKGNILERFSAQQFPDLHSELNLSSLELGDSALYFCASSKTSGGVTDTQYFGPGTRLTVL.

The CDR3 region is CASSFGEEGEKLFF. The CDR3 coding sequence is TGCGCCAGCAGCTTTGGGGAAGAGGGTGAAAAACTGTTTTTT. The rearrangement joins TRBV5-1 to TRBJ1-4; unclear D gene. Germline V CDR1 and CDR2: SGHRS, YFSETQ. Trimming shortened V by 2 bases and J by 7 bases, and 12 bases separated the two germline ends. The CDR3 is 14 amino acids.

This clonotype has just a few counts. Written as DNA, the CDR3 is TGTGCCAGCAGCGCGGGGGTTTACAATGAGCAGTTCTTC. Its translation: CASSAGVYNEQFF. The chain has TRBV6-5 and TRBJ2-1; 7 bases align to TRBD2. V lost 6 bases, J lost 4 bases, and 3 bases stayed unmatched. This CDR3 is 13 amino acids long. CDR1 and CDR2 from the germline V gene are MNHEY and SVGAGI.

This clonotype was seen repeatedly, ten times or more. V is TRBV12-3 or TRBV12-4 and J is TRBJ2-3, with a possible D match to TRBD2 (6 bases). V dropped 1 base and J dropped 1 base, with 6 bases sitting between them. The CDR3 has 14 amino acids. The DNA of the CDR3 is TGTGCCAGCAGTTTAGGGGGGGGCACAGATACGCAGTATTTT. Its translation is CASSLGGGTDTQYF.